The sequence of this TCR beta chain was determined in a study of cytomegalovirus exposure and HLA in healthy donors (dated 2017 in TCRdb). Describing the broader study: An earlier analysis of some 620 of the donors reported 276 Gb of sequence data and 95 million to 120 million unique TCR beta sequences obtained from about 179 million T cells. An early release that covered fewer than 750 HLA-typed donors contained around 300 gigabases of sequencing data and tens of millions of unique TCR sequences. Among the roughly 400 genotyped donors, around 81% belonged to the genetic ancestry cluster associated with self-reported Caucasian donors. The study aimed to test whether cataloging public T cell receptors could reveal signatures of past pathogen exposure. The T cell repertoires of 700 or so subjects were profiled by immunosequencing and related to cytomegalovirus serostatus. Besides the first cohort of some 670 subjects, a separate validation cohort made up of 90 to 150 different subjects was used. High-throughput TCR immunosequencing, statistical association of individual TCRs with disease status, and machine learning were combined to predict cytomegalovirus infection status. A later analysis re-examined previously published TCR beta repertoires from just over 650 donors and added high-resolution HLA genotyping to investigate patterns of TCR occurrence. In the later analysis, no new phenotypic data were used to find candidate immune exposures; instead, reliance was placed on TCR beta sequences and their occurrence across donors. In an earlier analysis of 587 of the donors, high-throughput TCR beta sequencing was used to judge whether each TCR beta V gene segment behaved as functional or pseudogenic. Donor age, sex, ethnicity and CMV serostatus were compiled together with the repertoire data. A later genetic analysis used genome-wide SNP genotypes for about three fifths of the 666 donors, treating that subset as a discovery cohort. Every discovery cohort repertoire had been produced on one sequencing platform. Both class I and class II loci were covered by HLA typing, at four-digit resolution. Typing coverage differed by locus: A, B, C, DRB1 and DQB1 were typed in about 620-640 donors, DQA1 in about 510, DPA1 in 600 to 610, and DPB1 in 450 to 480. Roughly five DR-DQ haplotypes were handled as single units for association and clustering because linkage in the cohort was strong. Among about 400 genotyped donors of the cohort, an average of roughly 230,000 unique TCR beta nucleotide sequences was sequenced per donor, of which roughly 17% were non-productive. Study-wide findings and limitations: A cluster of highly shared sequence variants was judged likely to be a technical artifact of the sequencing pipeline. The classifier was reported to diagnose cytomegalovirus status with high specificity and sensitivity in both the original and validation cohorts. A further reported finding was that TCR beta sequences accurately predicted the HLA-A and HLA-B alleles for most subjects in the first cohort. In the study, 150 to 200 TCR beta chains were listed as associated with cytomegalovirus. When HLA alleles, especially DR and DQ, strongly co-occurred, TCR associations were difficult to assign to individual alleles. According to a later analysis, parvovirus B19, influenza, CMV and Epstein-Barr virus appeared linked to several top co-occurrence clusters. A later analysis found that most CMV-associated TCR beta chains appeared HLA-restricted, with HLA associations seemingly driven largely by CMV exposure. A later genetic analysis associated a missense DCLRE1C variant with V-gene and J-gene trimming of TCR beta chains, and an independent cohort replicated the association. According to a later analysis, TCR association rates differed among HLA loci, with DRB1 alleles showing the most associated TCRs and HLA-C alleles showing the fewest. Immune exposure information for the cohort was limited to CMV serostatus. In vitro tests confirmed that a few of the cytomegalovirus-associated TCR beta chains recognize cytomegalovirus antigens. In this cohort, only TCR beta chains were sequenced, and detectable features were limited by the absence of alpha or paired-chain data. Correlated functional status among segregating V segments might reflect linkage disequilibrium, but an unknown experimental factor could not be ruled out. Most TCR sequences were observed very rarely across donors, whereas some public TCRs were present in many individuals. The authors suggested that the approach could potentially be generalized to other disease states and immunological phenotypes. The earlier analysis of a few hundred of the donors excluded roughly 16 rarely observed V segments, including chromosome 9 orphons, because counts were too low. Compared with the approximately 710-donor mean, donors in an Asian-associated ancestry cluster had fewer N-insertions in productive TCRs, according to a later genetic analysis. In a later analysis, over 15,000 TCR beta sequences were associated with specific HLA alleles at a false discovery rate of 0.05. Because the 87-base-pair reads could not distinguish some IMGT-functional V segments, including TRBV6-2 and TRBV6-3, those segments were excluded. In an earlier analysis of about 600 of the donors, most TCR beta V segments appeared in productive rearrangements about 90% or about 30% of the time, broadly matching IMGT annotations. Roughly uniform sequencing depth across donors was assumed in presence/absence analyses, although this assumption may not hold. Because HLA typing was unavailable for some donors at each locus, only the typed subset was used in association tests. A later analysis found that HLA-associated TCR beta chains were more clonally expanded and had lower generation probabilities than equally common non-associated chains.

The germline V gene (reference sequence) supplies CDR1 SGHAT and CDR2 FQDESV. The germline V and J ends show losses of 2 bases and 15 bases respectively, and no gene match explains 20 bases of the junction. Reading from cysteine to phenylalanine, the CDR3 counts 17 amino acids. The kept DNA is CDR3 alone, 51 bases in frame from the first base. Libraries were made using the immunoSEQ multiplex PCR assay. The multiplex PCR relied on a mix of 60 forward primers for TCR Vbeta segments and 13 reverse primers for TCR Jbeta segments. A multiplex PCR assay on genomic DNA amplified the CDR3 region of rearranged TCR beta genes. The amplified TCR beta libraries were sequenced on the Illumina HiSeq System as 87-base-pair reads. Per the original workflow: A later analysis tallied around 82 million unique TCR beta chains across the 650 to 750 repertoires, and some 12 million of those chains were shared by two or more donors. Raw reads were error-corrected and collapsed into unique sequences by a nearest-neighbor algorithm in which closely related sequences were merged to remove PCR and sequencing errors. To assign V, D and J gene segments, CDR3 sequences were aligned to IMGT reference sequences. For a sequence to be retained, a match of at least six nucleotides was required to both a V gene segment and a J gene segment. Rearrangements were called productive when the CDR3 lacked stop codons and stayed in frame with V and J; all others were non-productive. Following IMGT convention, CDR3 was defined as the stretch from the second conserved V-encoded cysteine to the conserved J-encoded phenylalanine. The earlier analysis of some 580 of the donors excluded any sequence lacking an unambiguous match to a single V gene segment. An earlier analysis of 550 to 650 of the donors classified V segments as functional when productive rearrangements were above 56.7% and as segregating when the standard deviation between donors was above 5%. A statistical classification framework was developed to diagnose cytomegalovirus status using the catalog of TCR beta chain sequences. A later analysis assigned V and J genes by comparing TCR nucleotide sequences with IMGT/GENE-DB human TR gene sequences. In a later analysis, CDR3 sequences and most-parsimonious VDJ recombination scenarios were assigned using the TCRdist pipeline. In a later analysis, every TCR beta chain was defined by the combination of its CDR3 amino acid sequence and its V-gene family, and reads without a unique V-gene family were dropped. In a later analysis, fewer than 600 highly shared, low-generation-probability nucleotide sequences were removed to address suspected cross-contamination and a sequencing artifact. For each public chain, a later analysis derived a clonal expansion index from normalized ranks of inferred template counts within each repertoire. In a later analysis, generation probabilities were computed using a VDJ recombination model fitted to out-of-frame rearrangements, and the results were checked against IGoR. A later analysis scored TCR-TCR, TCR-HLA and TCR-CMV co-occurrence with hypergeometric tests, applying a repertoire-size bias correction to TCR pairs. In a later analysis, false discovery rates were estimated by permuting HLA or CMV assignments 20 times. A later analysis grouped co-occurring TCRs with DBSCAN, adding TCRdist sequence similarity when clustering within HLA-allele-positive subsets. Repertoires with fewer than 30,000 or more than 120,000 public chains were left out of co-occurrence clustering, as were four to six repertoires with anomalous nucleotide sharing. Entries here come from immuneACCESS through TCRdb and include only in-frame sequences with V and J called. Some clones fail to appear in such tables; in the studies checked, an unresolved V gene covers under half of the shortfall, and the cause of the remainder is unknown. V and J calls and clone size are as listed in that table; D and trimming were resolved from the DNA. The table for this sample lists around 76,000 clones. The top ten constitute roughly 1.5% of the sample.

The cohort consisted of fewer than 700 healthy bone marrow donors. At the time of sampling, all cohort members were nominally healthy, though unrecorded immune exposures were likely present. The donor tested CMV seronegative and was one of the 352 seronegative cohort members. A peripheral blood sample was collected from each donor, and TCR beta sequencing was performed on peripheral blood mononuclear cells. The Qiagen DNeasy Blood Extraction Kit was used to extract genomic DNA from the blood cell samples. About this clone itself: Its antigen is currently not known.

The V and J segments used are TRBV11-1 and TRBJ2-1; TRBD1 agrees with 9 junctional bases. The receptor was isolated from a woman aged 55-69 years in good health and CMV-seronegative. Sequences were obtained from PBMCs. The nucleotide sequence is TGTGCCAGCAGCTTAAACAGGGGGCGACAGAGCGGGCCCCGTGGGTTCTTC. It codes for CASSLNRGRQSGPRGFF. Reference TRBV11-1 and TRBJ2-1 proteins supply the regions before and after the CDR3; the full variable domain is: EAEVAQSPRYKITEKSQAVAFWCDPISGHATLYWYRQILGQGPELLVQFQDESVVDDSQLPKDRFSAERLKGVDSTLKIQPAELGDSAMYLCASSLNRGRQSGPRGFFGPGTRLTVL.